This TCR beta chain was obtained from a study of blood T cell repertoires in COVID-19. The repertoire was sequenced with immunoSEQ multiplex PCR; TCRdb's copy has only in-frame clones and lacks some. Here the sample spans about 310,000 clones, 89% being singletons. Per germline, CDR1 SGDLS and CDR2 YYNGEE. The ends lost 2 bases at V and 6 bases at J; junction bases unmatched: 9. This CDR3 region has 16 residues. Sequencing was done on a sample of PBMCs or T cells enriched from blood (not recorded which). J is TRBJ2-1 and V is TRBV9; 9 nucleotides match TRBD2. The TCR sequence derives from a man aged 60 to 75 who had recovered from COVID-19. The CDR3 sequence is CASSVRRLAGINEQFF. In DNA, the CDR3 is TGTGCCAGCAGCGTGAGACGGCTAGCGGGAATCAATGAGCAGTTCTTC.